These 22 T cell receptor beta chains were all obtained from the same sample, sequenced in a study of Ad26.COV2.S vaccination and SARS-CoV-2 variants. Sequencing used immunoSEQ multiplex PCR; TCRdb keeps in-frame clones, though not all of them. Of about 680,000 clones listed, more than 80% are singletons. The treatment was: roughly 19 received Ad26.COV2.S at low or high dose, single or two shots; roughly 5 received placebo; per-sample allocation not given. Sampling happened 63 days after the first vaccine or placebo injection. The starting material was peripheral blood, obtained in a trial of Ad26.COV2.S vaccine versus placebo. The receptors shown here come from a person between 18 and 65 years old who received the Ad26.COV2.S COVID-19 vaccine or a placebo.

CDR3 sequence reads: CASSPLEGGYTF. The DNA of the CDR3 is TGTGCCAGCAGCCCCCTGGAAGGTGGCTACACCTTC. The chain recombines TRBV27 with TRBJ1-2; D gene unclear. Germline-derived CDR1 and CDR2 are MNHEY and SMNVEV (reference sequence). V was pared by 6 bases and J by 7 bases, with 12 bases between. The CDR3 covers 12 residues.

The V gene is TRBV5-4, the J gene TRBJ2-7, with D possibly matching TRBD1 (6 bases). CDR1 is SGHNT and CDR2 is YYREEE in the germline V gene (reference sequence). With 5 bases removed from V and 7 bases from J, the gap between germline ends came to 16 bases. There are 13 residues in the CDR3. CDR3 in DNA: TGTGCCAGCAGTACCGGCTCAGGGGATGAGCAGTACTTC. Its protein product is CASSTGSGDEQYF.

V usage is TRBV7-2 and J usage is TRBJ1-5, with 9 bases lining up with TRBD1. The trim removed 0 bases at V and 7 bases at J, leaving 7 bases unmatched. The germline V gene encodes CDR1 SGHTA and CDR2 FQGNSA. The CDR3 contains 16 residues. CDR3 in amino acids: CASSLAGGQGYQPQHF. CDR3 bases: TGTGCCAGCAGCTTAGCGGGGGGACAGGGCTACCAGCCCCAGCATTTT.

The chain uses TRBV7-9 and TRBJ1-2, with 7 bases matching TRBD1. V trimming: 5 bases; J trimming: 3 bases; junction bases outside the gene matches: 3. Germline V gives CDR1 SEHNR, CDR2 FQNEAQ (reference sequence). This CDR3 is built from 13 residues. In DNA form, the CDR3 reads TGTGCCAGCAGCGTCCAGGGGGACTATGGCTACACCTTC. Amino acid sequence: CASSVQGDYGYTF.

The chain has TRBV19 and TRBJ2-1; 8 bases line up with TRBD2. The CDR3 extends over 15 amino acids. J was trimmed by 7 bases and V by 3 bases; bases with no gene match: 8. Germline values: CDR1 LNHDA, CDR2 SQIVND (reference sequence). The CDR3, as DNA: TGTGCCAGTAGTATTCCCAGCGGGAGTGGGAATGAGCAGTTCTTC. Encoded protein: CASSIPSGSGNEQFF.

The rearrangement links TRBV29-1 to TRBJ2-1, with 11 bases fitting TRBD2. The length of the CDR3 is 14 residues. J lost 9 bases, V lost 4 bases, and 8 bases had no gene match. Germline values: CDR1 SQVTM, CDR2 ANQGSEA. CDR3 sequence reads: CSVVETSGGLEQFF. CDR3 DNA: TGCAGCGTTGTAGAAACTAGCGGGGGTCTTGAGCAGTTCTTC.

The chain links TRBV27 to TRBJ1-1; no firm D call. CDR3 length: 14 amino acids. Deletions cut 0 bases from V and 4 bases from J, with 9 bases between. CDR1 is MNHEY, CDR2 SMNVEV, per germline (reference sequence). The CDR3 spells CASSLSTGTTEAFF. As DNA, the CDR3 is TGTGCCAGCAGTTTATCGACCGGTACCACTGAAGCTTTCTTT.

The CDR3 DNA reads as TGTGCCAGCAGCGTCCGGGACGTACAAGTGCCCGAGCAGTACTTC. It is translated as CASSVRDVQVPEQYF. The chain uses TRBV21-1 and TRBJ2-7. TRBV21-1 is classified as a pseudogene. CDR3 length equals 15 residues.

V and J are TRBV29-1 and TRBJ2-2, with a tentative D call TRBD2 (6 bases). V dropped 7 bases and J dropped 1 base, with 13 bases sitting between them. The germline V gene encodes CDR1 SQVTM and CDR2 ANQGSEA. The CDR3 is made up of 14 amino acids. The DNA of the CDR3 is TGCAGCGCCCGACTAGGAGGGAACACCGGGGAGCTGTTTTTT. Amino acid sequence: CSARLGGNTGELFF.

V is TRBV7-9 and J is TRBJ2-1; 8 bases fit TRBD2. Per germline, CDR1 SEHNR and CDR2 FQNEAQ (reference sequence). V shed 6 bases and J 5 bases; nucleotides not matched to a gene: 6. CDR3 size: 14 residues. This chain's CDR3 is CASSGLAGHNEQFF. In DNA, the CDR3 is TGTGCCAGCAGTGGGCTAGCGGGCCACAATGAGCAGTTCTTC.

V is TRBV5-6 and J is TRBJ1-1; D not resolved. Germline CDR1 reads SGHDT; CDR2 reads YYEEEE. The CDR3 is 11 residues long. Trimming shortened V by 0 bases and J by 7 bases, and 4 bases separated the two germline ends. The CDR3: CASSLAREAFF. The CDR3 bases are TGTGCCAGCAGCTTGGCCCGTGAAGCTTTCTTT.

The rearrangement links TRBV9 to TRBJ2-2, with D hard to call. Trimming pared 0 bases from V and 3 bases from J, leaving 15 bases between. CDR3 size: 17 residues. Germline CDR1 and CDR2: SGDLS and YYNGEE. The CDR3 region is CASSVVGSIWDTGELFF. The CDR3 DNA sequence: TGTGCCAGCAGCGTAGTTGGCAGTATTTGGGACACCGGGGAGCTGTTTTTT.

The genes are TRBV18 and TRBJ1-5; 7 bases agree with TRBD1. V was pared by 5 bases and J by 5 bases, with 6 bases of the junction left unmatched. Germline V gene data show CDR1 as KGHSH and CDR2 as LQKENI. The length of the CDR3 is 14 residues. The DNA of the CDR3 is TGTGCCAGCTCATCGACAGGGACTTATCAGCCCCAGCATTTT. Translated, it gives CASSSTGTYQPQHF.

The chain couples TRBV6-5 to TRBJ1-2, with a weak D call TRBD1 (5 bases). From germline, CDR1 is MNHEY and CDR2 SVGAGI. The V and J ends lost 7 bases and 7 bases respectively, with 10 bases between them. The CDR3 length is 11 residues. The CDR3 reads CASTRGGGYTF. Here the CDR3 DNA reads TGTGCCAGCACCCGGGGGGGTGGCTACACCTTC.

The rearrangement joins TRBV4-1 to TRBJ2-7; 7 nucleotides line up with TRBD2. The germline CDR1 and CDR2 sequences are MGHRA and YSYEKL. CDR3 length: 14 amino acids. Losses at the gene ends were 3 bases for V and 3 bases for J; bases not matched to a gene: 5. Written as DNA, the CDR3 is TGCGCCAGCAGCCAGAATTCGGGAGGCTACGAGCAGTACTTC. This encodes CASSQNSGGYEQYF.

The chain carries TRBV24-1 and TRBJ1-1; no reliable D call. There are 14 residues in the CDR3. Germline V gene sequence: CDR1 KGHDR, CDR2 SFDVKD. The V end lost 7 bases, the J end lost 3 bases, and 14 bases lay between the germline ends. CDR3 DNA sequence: TGTGCCACCAGAGGCGGATCGTTGTACACTGAAGCTTTCTTT. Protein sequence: CATRGGSLYTEAFF.

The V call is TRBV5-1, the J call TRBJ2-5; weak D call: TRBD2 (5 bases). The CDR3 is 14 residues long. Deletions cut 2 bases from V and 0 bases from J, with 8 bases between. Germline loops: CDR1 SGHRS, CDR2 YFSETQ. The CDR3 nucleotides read TGCGCCAGCAGCTTAACGGGGTACCAAGAGACCCAGTACTTC. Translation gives CASSLTGYQETQYF.

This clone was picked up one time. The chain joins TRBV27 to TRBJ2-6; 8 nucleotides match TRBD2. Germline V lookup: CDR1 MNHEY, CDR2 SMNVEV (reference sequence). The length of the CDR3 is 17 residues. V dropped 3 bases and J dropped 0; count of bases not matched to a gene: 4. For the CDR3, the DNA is TGTGCCAGCAGTTTCACCGGGGGGGCCTCTGGGGCCAACGTCCTGACTTTC. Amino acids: CASSFTGGASGANVLTF.

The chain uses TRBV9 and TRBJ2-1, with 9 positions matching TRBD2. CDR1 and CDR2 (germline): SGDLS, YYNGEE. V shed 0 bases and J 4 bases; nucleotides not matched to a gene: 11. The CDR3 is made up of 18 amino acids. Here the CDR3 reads CASSVGLFAGGSYNEQFF. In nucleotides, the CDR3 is TGTGCCAGCAGCGTAGGGTTATTTGCGGGAGGGAGTTACAATGAGCAGTTCTTC. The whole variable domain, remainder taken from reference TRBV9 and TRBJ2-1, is DSGVTQTPKHLITATGQRVTLRCSPRSGDLSVYWYQQSLDQGLQFLIQYYNGEERAKGNILERFSAQQFPDLHSELNLSSLELGDSALYFCASSVGLFAGGSYNEQFFGPGTRLTVL.

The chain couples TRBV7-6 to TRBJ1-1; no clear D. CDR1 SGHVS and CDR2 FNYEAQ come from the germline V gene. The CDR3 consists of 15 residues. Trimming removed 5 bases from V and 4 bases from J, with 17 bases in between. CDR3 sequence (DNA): TGTGCCAGCAGCCCCGAGACGACTGCAGGCACTGAAGCTTTCTTT. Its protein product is CASSPETTAGTEAFF.

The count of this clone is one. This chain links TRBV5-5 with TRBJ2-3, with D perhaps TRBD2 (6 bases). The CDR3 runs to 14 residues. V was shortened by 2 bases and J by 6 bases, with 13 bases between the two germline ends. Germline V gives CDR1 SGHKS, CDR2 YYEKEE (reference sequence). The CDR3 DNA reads TGTGCCAGCAGCTTCGGGGACTTCCATGATACGCAGTATTTT. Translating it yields CASSFGDFHDTQYF.

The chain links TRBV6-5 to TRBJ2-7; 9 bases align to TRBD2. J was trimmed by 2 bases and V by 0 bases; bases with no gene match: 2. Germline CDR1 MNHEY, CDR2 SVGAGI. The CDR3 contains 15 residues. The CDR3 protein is CASSYSRTSAYEQYF. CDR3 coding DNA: TGTGCCAGCAGTTACTCTCGGACTAGCGCCTACGAGCAGTACTTC.